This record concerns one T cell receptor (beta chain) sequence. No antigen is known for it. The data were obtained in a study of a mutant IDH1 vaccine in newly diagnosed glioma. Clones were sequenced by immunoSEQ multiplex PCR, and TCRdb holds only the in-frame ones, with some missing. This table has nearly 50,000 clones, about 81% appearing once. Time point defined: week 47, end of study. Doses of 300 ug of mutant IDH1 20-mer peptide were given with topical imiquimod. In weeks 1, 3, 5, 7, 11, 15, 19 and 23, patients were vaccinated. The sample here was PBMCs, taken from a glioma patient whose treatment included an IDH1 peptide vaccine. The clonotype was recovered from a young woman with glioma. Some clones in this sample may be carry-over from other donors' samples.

The CDR3 here is CASLRRGTDTQYF. DNA for the CDR3: TGTGCCAGCTTACGACGGGGAACAGATACGCAGTATTTT. The chain recombines TRBV6-5 with TRBJ2-3, with a weak D call TRBD2 (5 bases). Germline lookup yields CDR1 MNHEY and CDR2 SVGAGI. This CDR3 contains 13 residues. V was cut by 8 bases and J by 3 bases, with 12 bases left in between.